These T cell receptor beta chains were read from a single sample in a study of immune heterogeneity within non-small cell lung tumors. TCRdb redid the calling of the multiplex PCR reads with MiXCR, one entry per CDR3 protein. The sample has 20,000 to 25,000 distinct CDR3 sequences; 25% to 30% are singletons. Sequencing used lung tumor tissue. The receptor set was obtained from a man aged 35 to 55 with non-small cell lung cancer. Each CDR3 is given with its conserved first and last residue. D genes are given only for firm matches. Clone size is stated in some rows and not others, as once, few, many or a class when expanded.

>TRBJ2-1|TRBD1|many|TRBV6-4
TGTGCCAGCAGTTCCGGGACAGGGGGCGTGAATGAGCAGTTCTTC
CASSSGTGGVNEQFF
>TRBJ1-2|TRBD1|many|TRBV28
TGTGCCAGCAGTTCCCCAGGGACAGGGGGGTACTATGGCTACACCTTC
CASSSPGTGGYYGYTF
>TRBJ2-7|TRBD1|many|TRBV19
TGTGCCAGTAGCCCCTTAGGACAGGCTCGCGAGCAGTACTTC
CASSPLGQAREQYF
>TRBJ1-3|-|-|TRBV5-4
TGTGCCAGCAGCTTGGCGGAGGGGCGGGGAAACACCATATATTTT
CASSLAEGRGNTIYF
>TRBJ2-7|TRBD1|medium-sized|TRBV11-1
TGTGCCAGCAGCACCGGACAGGGGCTGTCGATGGAGCAGTACTTC
CASSTGQGLSMEQYF
>TRBJ2-2|-|-|TRBV10-3
TGTGCCATCAGTGGTATAAAGAATTCCGGGGAGCAGTTTTTT
CAISGIKNSGEQFF
>TRBJ2-1|-|few|TRBV7-9
TGTGCCAGCAGCTCCTGGGGGGCTAGCGGAAGCAATGAGCAGTTCTTC
CASSSWGASGSNEQFF
>TRBJ2-4|-|-|TRBV5-8
TGTGCCAGCAGCCCGCCGGGGGCCAAAAACATTCAGTACTTC
CASSPPGAKNIQYF
>TRBJ2-7|TRBD2|-|TRBV3-1
TGTGCCAGCAGCCAAGGCTCTAGCGGGAGTTATACCTACGAGCAGTACTTC
CASSQGSSGSYTYEQYF
>TRBJ2-7|TRBD2|many|TRBV7-3
TGTGCCAGCAGCGCCACAGGGACTAGTGGCGACGAGCAGTACTTC
CASSATGTSGDEQYF
>TRBJ2-7|TRBD2|many|TRBV10-2
TGCGCCAGCAGGGGACTAGCGGGAGGGGTCGAGCAGTACTTC
CASRGLAGGVEQYF
>TRBJ2-3|-|many|TRBV20-1
TGCAGTGCTAGGGGTGGCGGCACAGATACGCAGTATTTT
CSARGGGTDTQYF
>TRBJ2-7|TRBD2|-|TRBV5-1
TGCGCCAGCAGCAACCGGTGGCGGGCGGGGGGGGACGAGCAGTACTTC
CASSNRWRAGGDEQYF
>TRBJ2-1|-|many|TRBV6-2/TRBV6-3
TGTGCCAGCAGATCTACAGGGTCCTACAATGAGCAGTTCTTC
CASRSTGSYNEQFF
>TRBJ2-2|TRBD2|-|TRBV7-3
TGTACCAACAGCCGGGGACTAGATGGGCAGCTGTTTTTT
CTNSRGLDGQLFF
>TRBJ2-5|-|few|TRBV6-2/TRBV6-3
TGTGCCAGCAGTTACCTAGCACGGGGAGAGACCCAGTACTTC
CASSYLARGETQYF
>TRBJ1-5|TRBD1|many|TRBV12-3/TRBV12-4
TGTGCCAGCACGGGACAGAGGGCCCAGCATTTT
CASTGQRAQHF
>TRBJ2-2|TRBD2|-|TRBV7-9
TGTGCCAGCAGCTTATTCAGCGGGGACACCGGGGAGCTGTTTTTT
CASSLFSGDTGELFF
>TRBJ1-3|-|many|TRBV18
TGTGCCAGCTCACCACGCGTCGGAAACTCTGGAAACACCATATATTTT
CASSPRVGNSGNTIYF
>TRBJ2-5|TRBD2|-|TRBV20-1
TGCAGTGCTAGAGTCCCGGGAGGCAGGGAGACCCAGTACTTC
CSARVPGGRETQYF
>TRBJ2-1|TRBD2|few|TRBV11-2
TGTGCCAGCGCGATCCGACTAGCGGCTAACAATGAGCAGTTCTTC
CASAIRLAANNEQFF
>TRBJ1-3|-|many|TRBV28
TGTGCCAGCAGTTTATGGGGTCGGGGCTCTGGAAACACCATATATTTT
CASSLWGRGSGNTIYF
>TRBJ1-1|-|-|TRBV5-5
TGTGCCAGCAGCTATGCAGGGTTGAACACTGAAGCTTTCTTT
CASSYAGLNTEAFF
>TRBJ2-2|-|-|TRBV7-3
TGTGCCATCAGCTCAAGTCCCCTGGGCGGGGAGCTGTTTTTT
CAISSSPLGGELFF
>TRBJ1-2|-|many|TRBV19
TGTGCCAGTAGGGTAACAGCCGGCTATGGCTACACCTTC
CASRVTAGYGYTF
>TRBJ2-2|TRBD2|few|TRBV3-1
TGTGCCAGCAGCCTCGGGGCGGGAGCTGGGGAGCTGTTTTTT
CASSLGAGAGELFF
>TRBJ2-2|-|medium-sized|TRBV5-1
TGCGCCAGCAGCTTGGTTCCCGGGGAGCTGTTTTTT
CASSLVPGELFF
>TRBJ2-7|TRBD2|many|TRBV10-3
TGTGCCATCAGTGAGTTTCGGTCGGGAGGCTCCTACGAGCAGTACTTC
CAISEFRSGGSYEQYF
>TRBJ1-5|-|many|TRBV19
TGTGCCAGTAGTGGATCCTGGGGGGCCAATCAGCCCCAGCATTTT
CASSGSWGANQPQHF
>TRBJ2-7|TRBD2|many|TRBV7-3
TGTGCCAGCAGCGAGCGTAGCGGGATTTCCTACGAGCAGTACTTC
CASSERSGISYEQYF
>TRBJ2-1|-|few|TRBV20-1
TGCAGTGCTGCGCGTGAGGGGCGAGGGTACAATGAGCAGTTCTTC
CSAAREGRGYNEQFF
>TRBJ2-3|TRBD1|many|TRBV7-9
TGTGCCAGCAGCACCCGGGACAGCTTTAGCACAGATACGCAGTATTTT
CASSTRDSFSTDTQYF
>TRBJ2-7|TRBD1|many|TRBV6-1
TGTGCCAGCAGAACGACCCGCGGGACAGGGAGCGACGAGCAGTACTTC
CASRTTRGTGSDEQYF
>TRBJ2-7|-|many|TRBV4-2
TGTGCCAGCAGCCAAGATTGGGACGGCTCCTACGAGCAGTACTTC
CASSQDWDGSYEQYF
>TRBJ2-7|TRBD2|once|TRBV5-5
TGTACCAGCAGCACTCTACTAGCGGGTAATGCCTACGAGCAGTACTTC
CTSSTLLAGNAYEQYF
>TRBJ2-1|-|once|TRBV30
TGTGCCTGGAGTGGGGCTAGCGCGGTTTACAATGAGCAGTTCTTC
CAWSGASAVYNEQFF
>TRBJ2-4|-|many|TRBV12-3/TRBV12-4
TGTGCCAGCAGTTTGGGGTCCTCAGCCAAAAACATTCAGTACTTC
CASSLGSSAKNIQYF
>TRBJ2-7|TRBD1|medium-sized|TRBV2
TGTGCCAGCAGAGTTGACAGGGGGAAAAACGAGCAGTACTTC
CASRVDRGKNEQYF
>TRBJ1-6|-|medium-sized|TRBV5-8
TGTGCCAGCAGCTCTGCATGGCAGAATAATTCACCCCTCCACTTT
CASSSAWQNNSPLHF
>TRBJ1-6|-|many|TRBV20-1
TGCAGTGCAAAGATAGGGATCGGCTATAATTCACCCCTCCACTTT
CSAKIGIGYNSPLHF
>TRBJ1-5|-|many|TRBV19
TGTGCCAGTAGTGCCCGTTTACAGCCCCAGCATTTT
CASSARLQPQHF
>TRBJ2-5|TRBD1|many|TRBV6-5
TGTGCCAGCAGTTACACCGGGACAGGGGGAGAGACCCAGTACTTC
CASSYTGTGGETQYF
>TRBJ1-5|-|-|TRBV15
TGTGCCACCAGCAGAGATGCCGCCGGGTCCCGTCGCGGGCAGCCCCAGCATTTT
CATSRDAAGSRRGQPQHF
>TRBJ2-2|-|-|TRBV9
TGTGCCAGCAGCGTAGGGATGTGGGGGGGCGCCGGCGGGGAGCTGTTTTTT
CASSVGMWGGAGGELFF
>TRBJ2-2|-|many|TRBV18
TGTGCCAGCTCACCGGCCGGATTCGGCGGGGAGCTGTTTTTT
CASSPAGFGGELFF
>TRBJ1-3|-|many|TRBV15
TGTGCCACCAGCAGAGATGACAGACTCTCTGGAAACACCATATATTTT
CATSRDDRLSGNTIYF
>TRBJ2-7|TRBD2|-|TRBV4-2
TGTGCCAGCAGCCAAAAGCGGGGGCCATACGAGCAGTACTTC
CASSQKRGPYEQYF
>TRBJ1-2|-|few|TRBV4-1
TGCGCCAGCAGCCAAGAAGCGCTAGAGCCCTATGGCTACACCTTC
CASSQEALEPYGYTF
>TRBJ2-1|TRBD2|-|TRBV10-1
TGCGCCAGTAGTGACACGACTAGCTGCCTCAGCTCCTACAATGAGCAGTTCTTC
CASSDTTSCLSSYNEQFF
>TRBJ1-6|-|many|TRBV27
TGTGCCAGCAGTTTGAAGGGAGGGGATTCACCCCTCCACTTT
CASSLKGGDSPLHF
>TRBJ2-5|-|few|TRBV19
TGTGCCAGTAGCAAACAACTGGGGGCGGTGGAGACCCAGTACTTC
CASSKQLGAVETQYF
>TRBJ1-4|-|many|TRBV13
TGTGCCAGCAGCTTAACGGGACATAATGAAAAACTGTTTTTT
CASSLTGHNEKLFF
>TRBJ1-6|-|many|TRBV12-3/TRBV12-4
TGTGCCAGCAGCGGACGGGCGGGAAATTCACCCCTCCACTTT
CASSGRAGNSPLHF
>TRBJ1-6|-|many|TRBV11-3
TGTGCCAGCAGCCCCGGTGTAGCTAATTCACCCCTCCACTTT
CASSPGVANSPLHF